This TCR beta chain was observed in a study of metastatic and nonmetastatic thyroid tumors. The overall study: The study looked at repertoires side by side in blood and in tumor or nodule tissue from malignant and benign thyroid patients.

This clone was picked up many times. No patient received treatment before thyroid surgery. V was cut by 5 bases and J by 0 bases, with 10 bases left in between. Germline lookup yields CDR1 LNHNV and CDR2 YYDKDF (reference sequence). The CDR3 has 14 amino acids. MiXCR reprocessed the PCR reads for TCRdb. The sample consists of about 52,000 clones, approximately 15% of them appearing once. The sequence was obtained from a female donor with papillary thyroid cancer or a benign thyroid nodule (not recorded which). Some clones in this sample may be carry-over from other donors' samples. This chain uses TRBV15 with TRBJ1-1, with D tentatively TRBD1 (5 bases). The source material was blood. CDR3 DNA sequence: TGTGCCACCAGCGGCCCAGGGATGAACACTGAAGCTTTCTTT. This codes for CATSGPGMNTEAFF.